The rows below give T cell receptor beta chains drawn from one sample of a study of CD8 T cell repertoires and HIV-1 epitope variants. The data were produced by immunoSEQ multiplex PCR, yet TCRdb's version contains in-frame clones alone and is incomplete. In the table there are 90,000 or so clones, more than 65% of which are singletons. The sequenced sample consisted of uncultured baseline CD8+ T cells from peripheral blood mononuclear cells (PBMCs). The receptor source for this set is a male donor with HIV. Both conserved end residues are part of each CDR3. The D gene is left open where the match is weak. Where a row states a size, it is once, few, many or the class of an expanded clone; other rows omit it.

size: few
D: NA
V: TRBV5-6
J: TRBJ1-2
CDR3: CASSSDLSAAASPYGYTF
DNA: TGTGCCAGCAGCTCGGATTTGAGCGCGGCTGCCTCACCCTATGGCTACACCTTC

size: NA
D: TRBD1
V: TRBV30
J: TRBJ1-2
CDR3: CAWGGEGQIYGYTF
DNA: TGTGCCTGGGGGGGTGAGGGACAGATCTATGGCTACACCTTC

size: NA
D: NA
V: TRBV9
J: TRBJ2-1
CDR3: CASSVGSYNEQFF
DNA: TGTGCCAGCAGCGTTGGCAGCTACAATGAGCAGTTCTTC

size: NA
D: TRBD1
V: TRBV6-6
J: TRBJ1-4
CDR3: CASSYPDRDREKLFF
DNA: TGTGCCAGCAGTTATCCCGACAGGGACCGTGAAAAACTGTTTTTT

size: few
D: NA
V: TRBV27
J: TRBJ2-1
CDR3: CASSLTYSYNEQFF
DNA: TGTGCCAGCAGTTTGACCTACTCCTACAATGAGCAGTTCTTC

size: NA
D: TRBD2
V: TRBV6-4
J: TRBJ2-3
CDR3: CASSDSASGSTDTQYF
DNA: TGTGCCAGCAGTGACTCCGCTAGCGGGAGTACAGATACGCAGTATTTT

size: NA
D: NA
V: TRBV2
J: TRBJ2-7
CDR3: CASGVDLYEQYF
DNA: TGTGCCAGCGGTGTAGACCTCTACGAGCAGTACTTC

size: NA
D: NA
V: TRBV7-9
J: TRBJ1-1
CDR3: CASSLEGVAEAFF
DNA: TGTGCCAGCAGCTTAGAAGGTGTCGCTGAAGCTTTCTTT

size: NA
D: NA
V: TRBV7-8
J: TRBJ2-7
CDR3: CASSLATVEQYF
DNA: TGTGCCAGCAGCTTAGCCACCGTAGAGCAGTACTTC

size: NA
D: TRBD2
V: TRBV2
J: TRBJ2-1
CDR3: CASSGGGANYNEQFF
DNA: TGTGCCAGCAGTGGCGGGGGGGCGAACTACAATGAGCAGTTCTTC

size: NA
D: NA
V: TRBV5-1
J: TRBJ1-3
CDR3: CASSLSIRKGVYTIYF
DNA: TGCGCCAGCAGCTTGTCTATAAGAAAGGGGGTATACACCATATATTTT

size: NA
D: TRBD2
V: TRBV4-2
J: TRBJ2-7
CDR3: CASSQARAGGPYEQYF
DNA: TGTGCCAGCAGCCAAGCAAGGGCGGGGGGCCCCTACGAGCAGTACTTC

size: NA
D: NA
V: TRBV4-1
J: TRBJ1-4
CDR3: CASSPRHGLNEKLFF
DNA: TGCGCCAGCAGCCCCCGACACGGTCTTAATGAAAAACTGTTTTTT

size: NA
D: NA
V: TRBV14
J: TRBJ2-3
CDR3: CASSQGWLLDDGTDTQYF
DNA: TGTGCCAGCAGCCAAGGATGGCTCTTAGATGACGGCACAGATACGCAGTATTTT

size: NA
D: NA
V: TRBV4-1
J: TRBJ2-5
CDR3: CASSQVPNRAQETQYF
DNA: TGCGCCAGCAGCCAAGTTCCTAACAGGGCGCAAGAGACCCAGTACTTC

size: few
D: NA
V: TRBV18
J: TRBJ2-7
CDR3: CASSPPRRPYEQYF
DNA: TGTGCCAGCTCACCACCGCGCAGACCCTACGAGCAGTACTTC

size: NA
D: TRBD1
V: TRBV4-2
J: TRBJ2-3
CDR3: CASSPGQGEDTQYF
DNA: TGTGCCAGCAGCCCTGGACAGGGGGAAGATACGCAGTATTTT

size: NA
D: NA
V: TRBV6-5
J: TRBJ2-6
CDR3: CASSAGANVLTF
DNA: TGTGCCAGCAGTGCAGGGGCCAACGTCCTGACTTTC

size: few
D: NA
V: TRBV9
J: TRBJ2-2
CDR3: CASSVDVSRELFF
DNA: TGTGCCAGCAGCGTTGACGTGTCCCGGGAGCTGTTTTTT

size: once
D: NA
V: TRBV30
J: TRBJ1-4
CDR3: CAWSVRSGTNEKLFF
DNA: TGTGCCTGGAGTGTACGCTCGGGGACTAATGAAAAACTGTTTTTT

size: once
D: TRBD2
V: TRBV9
J: TRBJ2-2
CDR3: CASSGLAATGELFF
DNA: TGTGCCAGCAGCGGACTAGCGGCCACCGGGGAGCTGTTTTTT

size: medium-sized
D: NA
V: TRBV7-8
J: TRBJ1-1
CDR3: CASSPGLGGVGEAFF
DNA: TGTGCCAGCAGCCCCGGCCTCGGTGGAGTAGGTGAAGCTTTCTTT

size: NA
D: NA
V: TRBV30
J: TRBJ1-4
CDR3: CALTQRADEKLFF
DNA: TGTGCCTTAACCCAGAGGGCGGATGAAAAACTGTTTTTT

size: few
D: NA
V: TRBV19
J: TRBJ2-1
CDR3: CASSIGSGAYNEQFF
DNA: TGTGCCAGTAGTATTGGGAGCGGAGCTTACAATGAGCAGTTCTTC